The source of this TCR beta chain is a study of cytomegalovirus exposure and HLA in healthy donors. Overall study: The Caucasian-associated ancestry cluster contained more than 75% of the roughly 370 genotyped donors.

This CDR3 has 14 residues. Germline V gene data show CDR1 as MNHEY and CDR2 as SMNVEV (reference sequence). V was cut by 2 bases and J by 1 base, with 8 bases left in between. Primers for the PCR totalled 60 Vbeta and 13 Jbeta. Data came from immunoSEQ multiplex PCR; TCRdb stores just in-frame clones and leaves some out. The profile covers about 140,000 clones, with 76% appearing a single time and around 3.1% taken by the ten largest. This clone turned up a few times. Its antigen is undetermined. Whole-study results and caveats: Upon later analysis, TCR association rates were observed to vary by HLA locus, being highest for DRB1 and lowest for HLA-C.

The TCR originated in a man aged 40-55 years in good health and CMV-seronegative. The sequencing input was PBMCs. The chain carries TRBV27 and TRBJ1-1, with D possibly being TRBD1 (6 bases). Here the CDR3 DNA reads TGTGCCAGCAGTTTACAGGGGCAGAACACTGAAGCTTTCTTT. Translation: CASSLQGQNTEAFF.